Presented here are 28 T cell receptor beta chains from one specimen sequenced in a study of T-cell memory formation after mild COVID-19. TCRdb called the 5' RACE reads again in MiXCR, with one record for every CDR3 protein. The sample includes a few hundred thousand distinct CDR3 sequences, roughly 20% seen only once; the top ten take about 21%. Sequencing was carried out using PBMCs or a T cell subset sorted from them (not recorded which). These TCRs come from a man aged 18 to 29 who had mild COVID-19 (a few samples of this study predate the infection). Cell type and time point are not known.

This chain uses TRBV7-2 with TRBJ2-4; D is unresolved. CDR3 length: 18 amino acids. The V end lost 5 bases, the J end lost 0 bases, and 20 bases lay between the germline ends. The germline gives CDR1 SGHTA, CDR2 FQGNSA. DNA for the CDR3: TGTGCCAGCAGCCCCCCATGGTTGGGATCACTAGCCAAAAACATTCAGTACTTC. It is translated as CASSPPWLGSLAKNIQYF.

This sequence joins TRBV12-3 or TRBV12-4 and TRBJ1-5, with D unclear. Trimming stripped 4 bases from V and 4 bases from J, with 8 bases between. The CDR3 length is 13 residues. The CDR3 sequence is CASSSALNQPQHF. CDR3 sequence (DNA): TGTGCCAGCAGTTCCGCCCTAAATCAGCCCCAGCATTTT.

The J gene is TRBJ1-1, the V gene TRBV28, with a possible D match to TRBD1 (6 bases). This CDR3 is 15 amino acids long. Germline loops: CDR1 MDHEN, CDR2 SYDVKM. V was shortened by 2 bases and J by 6 bases, with 16 bases between the two germline ends. The CDR3 nucleotides are TGTGCCAGCAGTTTAGGGGGCACATCTGGCGCTGAAGCTTTCTTT. Translation: CASSLGGTSGAEAFF.

The count of this clonotype is one. The chain is built from TRBV6-5 and TRBJ1-1; D is possibly TRBD1 (6 bases). V lost 6 bases, J lost 5 bases, and 16 bases lay in between. Germline V CDR1 and CDR2: MNHEY, SVGAGI. This CDR3 has 14 amino acids. The CDR3 is CASSPRGAWTEAFF. DNA of the CDR3: TGTGCCAGCAGCCCCCGGGGGGCTTGGACTGAAGCTTTCTTT.

This chain uses TRBV10-3 with TRBJ2-5; TRBD2 matches at 8 bases. V shed 6 bases and J 1 base; nucleotides not matched to a gene: 4. This CDR3 is 14 amino acids long. From germline, CDR1 is ENHRY and CDR2 SYGVKD. The CDR3 sequence is CAISLSGGQETQYF. The CDR3 DNA follows: TGTGCCATCAGCCTGAGCGGGGGCCAAGAGACCCAGTACTTC.

The chain has TRBV5-1 and TRBJ2-6; tentatively, D is TRBD2 (6 bases). The CDR3 sequence is 16 residues long. CDR1 is SGHRS, CDR2 YFSETQ, per germline. The V gene lost 0 bases and the J gene lost 2 bases, with 9 bases spanning the gap. Written as DNA, the CDR3 is TGCGCCAGCAGCTTGGTGGGAGGCCCTGGGGCCAACGTCCTGACTTTC. It is translated as CASSLVGGPGANVLTF.

J is TRBJ1-1 and V is TRBV25-1; no firm D call. CDR3 size: 14 residues. V was pared by 2 bases and J by 10 bases, with 17 bases between. Germline CDR1 MGHDK, CDR2 SYGVNS. The CDR3 coding sequence is TGTGCCAGCAGTGAACAGCCATACCAACTTGGAGCTTTCTTT. It specifies CASSEQPYQLGAFF.

A few counts support this clonotype. V is TRBV4-3 and J is TRBJ2-6; the D is unclear. In germline, CDR1 is LGHNA, CDR2 YSLEER. The length of the CDR3 is 17 residues. The V end lost 0 bases, the J end lost 1 base, and 10 bases lay between the germline ends. In DNA form, the CDR3 reads TGCGCCAGCAGCCAAGATATTACGTTTTCTGGGGCCAACGTCCTGACTTTC. It is translated as CASSQDITFSGANVLTF.

This clonotype turned up a few times. The chain recombines TRBV15 with TRBJ1-6; D remains ambiguous. The V and J ends lost 4 bases and 14 bases respectively, with 12 bases between them. Germline CDR1 and CDR2: LNHNV and YYDKDF (reference sequence). The CDR3 totals 12 residues. Here the CDR3 reads CATSTRAVALHF. For the CDR3, the DNA is TGTGCCACCAGCACCCGAGCGGTGGCCCTCCACTTT.

This chain links TRBV5-4 with TRBJ2-4; D possibly corresponds to TRBD2 (6 bases). The V end lost 0 bases, the J end lost 10 bases, and 14 bases lay between the germline ends. CDR1 is SGHNT and CDR2 is YYREEE in the germline V gene (reference sequence). This CDR3 is 14 amino acids long. For the CDR3, the DNA is TGTGCCAGCAGCTTGGCCGGAGGGGAAGTTATTCAGTACTTC. Amino acid sequence: CASSLAGGEVIQYF.

This clonotype occurred many times. The chain recombines TRBV20-1 with TRBJ2-5; D call uncertain. The CDR3 is made up of 12 amino acids. Trimming cost V 3 bases and J 5 bases, with 10 bases left between them. Germline CDR1 and CDR2: DFQATT and SNEGSKA (reference sequence). The CDR3 DNA follows: TGCAGTGCTAGCGCGGTGGGGGAGACCCAGTACTTC. It is translated as CSASAVGETQYF.

This clonotype was observed a handful of times. The J gene is TRBJ2-1, the V gene TRBV15; no clear D. CDR1 LNHNV and CDR2 YYDKDF come from the germline V gene (reference sequence). The length of the CDR3 is 11 residues. Trimming shortened V by 3 bases and J by 10 bases, and 7 bases separated the two germline ends. This CDR3 is CATSRGYEQFF. In nucleotides, the CDR3 is TGTGCCACCAGCAGGGGCTACGAGCAGTTCTTC.

This clonotype was observed many times. The CDR3 nucleotides read TGCGCCAGCAGCTTCGGCCCCCCTAGCACAGATACGCAGTATTTT. This gives the protein CASSFGPPSTDTQYF. The chain is built from TRBV5-1 and TRBJ2-3, with D unclear. Germline V gives CDR1 SGHRS, CDR2 YFSETQ. The CDR3 totals 15 residues. V lost 2 bases and J lost 0, with 10 bases in between.

This clonotype was found a few times. The CDR3 bases are TGCGCCAGCAGCCAAGTTGCGGGGGGTTACAATGAGCAGTTCTTC. Its translation is CASSQVAGGYNEQFF. V gene TRBV4-1 combines with J gene TRBJ2-1; 8 bases map to TRBD2. V gave up 1 base and J gave up 4 bases; unmatched junction bases: 3. Germline V lookup: CDR1 MGHRA, CDR2 YSYEKL. CDR3 length: 15 amino acids.

This clonotype was counted a few times. The chain carries TRBV6-5 and TRBJ2-2; TRBD1 might be the D (5 bases). The CDR3 extends over 14 amino acids. Germline lookup yields CDR1 MNHEY and CDR2 SVGAGI. Between the trimmed V and J ends, which lost 7 bases and 4 bases, there was a span of 13 bases. CDR3 coding DNA: TGTGCCAGCACCGATGCCCAGGGCACCGGGGAGCTGTTTTTT. Amino acids: CASTDAQGTGELFF.

The V call is TRBV29-1, the J call TRBJ2-1; TRBD1 aligns across 8 bases. After removal of 4 bases from V and 8 bases from J, the junction contained 4 bases not matched to a gene. Germline V gene sequence: CDR1 SQVTM, CDR2 ANQGSEA. The CDR3 has 12 residues. The CDR3: CSVAPGGYEQFF. Written as DNA, the CDR3 is TGCAGCGTTGCCCCAGGGGGCTATGAGCAGTTCTTC.

The rearrangement uses TRBV7-9 and TRBJ2-3; 8 positions match TRBD2. CDR3 length equals 18 residues. The V segment lost 3 bases and the J segment 2 bases; nucleotides outside the gene matches: 13. Germline CDR1 and CDR2: SEHNR and FQNEAQ (reference sequence). Written as DNA, the CDR3 is TGTGCCAGCAGCTTCCCCCGGGCGGCTAGCGGGTACACAGATACGCAGTATTTT. This translates into CASSFPRAASGYTDTQYF.

V and J are TRBV4-3 and TRBJ1-2, with a possible D match to TRBD1 (5 bases). From germline, CDR1 is LGHNA and CDR2 YSLEER. V lost 2 bases and J lost 4, with 14 bases in between. This CDR3 comprises 15 residues. The CDR3 reads CASSQPGLGVYGYTF. The CDR3 coding sequence is TGCGCCAGCAGCCAACCGGGCCTGGGGGTCTATGGCTACACCTTC.

In its sample, this clonotype was seen a few times. This chain connects TRBV12-3 or TRBV12-4 to TRBJ1-5, with a possible D match to TRBD1 (5 bases). The CDR3 contains 16 residues. V was trimmed by 3 bases and J by 4 bases, leaving 16 bases between them. As DNA, the CDR3 is TGTGCCAGCAGTTTCCGACGAGGGACCTCTAATCAGCCCCAGCATTTT. Translation gives CASSFRRGTSNQPQHF.

V is TRBV28 and J is TRBJ2-4; D is unresolved. In germline, CDR1 is MDHEN, CDR2 SYDVKM. V dropped 2 bases and J dropped 8 bases, with 13 bases sitting between them. This CDR3 has 14 amino acids. DNA for the CDR3: TGTGCCAGCAGTTTAGGTCACGGGCTGGACATTCAGTACTTC. This translates into CASSLGHGLDIQYF.

This clonotype has a count of ten or more. The chain uses TRBV24-1 and TRBJ2-1; 7 nucleotides match TRBD1. Germline values: CDR1 KGHDR, CDR2 SFDVKD. CDR3 length: 15 amino acids. J lost 2 bases, V lost 5 bases, and 5 bases had no gene match. In DNA form, the CDR3 reads TGTGCCACCAGTGTCGCCGGGACAGCCTACAATGAGCAGTTCTTC. Protein product: CATSVAGTAYNEQFF.

The rearrangement links TRBV4-1 to TRBJ1-1, with D possibly matching TRBD1 (5 bases). Per germline, CDR1 MGHRA and CDR2 YSYEKL. Trimming removed 0 bases at V and 10 bases at J, with 18 bases between. The CDR3 extends over 15 amino acids. The CDR3 sequence: CASSQDQGAARGAFF. The CDR3 coding sequence is TGCGCCAGCAGCCAAGATCAAGGGGCGGCACGAGGAGCTTTCTTT.

This clonotype was counted a few times. V usage is TRBV20-1 and J usage is TRBJ1-6; D call uncertain. This CDR3 comprises 12 residues. Germline V lookup: CDR1 DFQATT, CDR2 SNEGSKA (reference sequence). The V end was cut by 3 bases, the J end by 13 bases, with 13 bases between. The CDR3 is CSASFSDGPLHF. In DNA, the CDR3 is TGCAGTGCTAGTTTTTCAGATGGGCCCCTCCACTTT.

The V and J genes are TRBV18 and TRBJ2-1; possible D gene TRBD2, 5 bases. Trimming removed 5 bases from V and 4 bases from J, with 9 bases in between. The germline V gene encodes CDR1 KGHSH and CDR2 LQKENI. The CDR3 loop spans 13 amino acids. CDR3 amino acids: CASSIWTYNEQFF. CDR3 sequence (DNA): TGTGCCAGCTCAATCTGGACTTACAATGAGCAGTTCTTC.

The rearrangement links TRBV29-1 to TRBJ1-3, with a tentative D call TRBD1 (5 bases). The length of the CDR3 is 14 residues. Germline values: CDR1 SQVTM, CDR2 ANQGSEA. Trimming took 7 bases from V and 0 from J, leaving 13 bases between them. The CDR3 reads CSAAGVRSGNTIYF. The CDR3 DNA follows: TGCAGCGCCGCGGGGGTTCGCTCTGGAAACACCATATATTTT. The full variable domain, rest sourced from reference TRBV29-1 and TRBJ1-3, is SAVISQKPSRDICQRGTSLTIQCQVDSQVTMMFWYRQQPGQSLTLIATANQGSEATYESGFVIDKFPISRPNLTFSTLTVSNMSPEDSSIYLCSAAGVRSGNTIYFGEGSWLTVV.

This clonotype was picked up a small number of times. The chain recombines TRBV10-3 with TRBJ2-1, with TRBD1 matching 9 bases. The CDR3 spans 14 residues. The V gene's germline CDR1 is ENHRY and CDR2 SYGVKD. Trimming cost V 4 bases and J 7 bases; bases outside gene matches: 5. DNA of the CDR3: TGTGCCATCAGTGGTGTGACAGGGGGGAATGAGCAGTTCTTC. Translated, it gives CAISGVTGGNEQFF.

The rearrangement uses TRBV10-3 and TRBJ2-1; D ambiguous. The CDR3 loop spans 14 amino acids. The germline V gene has CDR1 ENHRY and CDR2 SYGVKD. V lost 7 bases and J lost 0, with 10 bases in between. CDR3 sequence: CAIMEHLSYNEQFF. CDR3 DNA: TGTGCCATCATGGAACACCTCTCCTACAATGAGCAGTTCTTC.

The sample holds a few counts of this clonotype. This sequence joins TRBV23-1 and TRBJ2-1; TRBD2 matches 8 bases. TRBV23-1 falls under the ORF class, with uncertain function. V lost 2 bases and J lost 6; bases outside the gene matches: 6. The CDR3 extends over 15 amino acids. The CDR3 DNA follows: TGCGCCAGCAGTCAAAGGCGGGGGGCCCGCAATGAGCAGTTCTTC. It codes for CASSQRRGARNEQFF.